This T cell receptor beta chain appears in the sequencing data of a study of T cells in narcolepsy. The germline gives CDR1 MNHNY, CDR2 SVGAGI (reference sequence). This CDR3 has 14 amino acids. Trimming took off 6 bases at V and 8 bases at J, with 19 bases between the two ends. TCRdb's table, derived via immunoSEQ multiplex PCR, lists solely in-frame clones and lacks some. In the table there are roughly 32,000 clones, 82% of which are singletons. The sequence was collected from a human donor with narcolepsy. The material sequenced was CD45RA- memory CD4+ T cells from PBMCs. The chain recombines TRBV6-6 with TRBJ1-2; perhaps TRBD1 as D (5 bases). The CDR3 region has the DNA TGTGCCAGCAGCCTCCTGAATCAGGGAGGCGGCTACACCTTC. This translates into CASSLLNQGGGYTF.